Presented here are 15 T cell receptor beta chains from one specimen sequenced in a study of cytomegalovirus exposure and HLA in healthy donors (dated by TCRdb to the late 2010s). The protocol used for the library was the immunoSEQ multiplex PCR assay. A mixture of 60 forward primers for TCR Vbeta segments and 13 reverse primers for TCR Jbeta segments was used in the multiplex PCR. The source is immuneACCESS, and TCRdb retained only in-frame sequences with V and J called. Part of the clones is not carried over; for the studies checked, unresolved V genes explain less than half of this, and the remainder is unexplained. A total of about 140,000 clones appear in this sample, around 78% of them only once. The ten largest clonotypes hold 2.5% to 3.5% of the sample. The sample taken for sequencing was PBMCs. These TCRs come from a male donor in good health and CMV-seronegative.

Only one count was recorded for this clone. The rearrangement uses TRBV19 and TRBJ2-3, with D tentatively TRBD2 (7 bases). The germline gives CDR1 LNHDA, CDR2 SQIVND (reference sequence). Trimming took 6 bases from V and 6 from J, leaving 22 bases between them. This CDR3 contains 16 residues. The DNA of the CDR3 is TGTGCCAGTAGCCTTGCGGTGGGGGGGCTAGTGGATACGCAGTATTTT. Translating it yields CASSLAVGGLVDTQYF.

CDR3 DNA: TGTGCCAGCAGCCAACGGCTAGCGGGGGGGCTCACTAGCACAGATACGCAGTATTTT. It encodes CASSQRLAGGLTSTDTQYF. This chain uses TRBV4-2 with TRBJ2-3; TRBD2 matches at 12 bases. The trim removed 2 bases at V and 0 bases at J, leaving 9 bases unmatched. Germline CDR1 is LGHNA and CDR2 is YNFKEQ. The CDR3 loop spans 19 amino acids.

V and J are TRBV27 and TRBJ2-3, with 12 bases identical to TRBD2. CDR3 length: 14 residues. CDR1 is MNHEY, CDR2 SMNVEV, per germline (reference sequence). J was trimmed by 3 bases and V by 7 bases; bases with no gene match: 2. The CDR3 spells CASMLAGGTDTQYF. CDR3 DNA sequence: TGTGCCAGCATGCTAGCGGGAGGGACAGATACGCAGTATTTT.

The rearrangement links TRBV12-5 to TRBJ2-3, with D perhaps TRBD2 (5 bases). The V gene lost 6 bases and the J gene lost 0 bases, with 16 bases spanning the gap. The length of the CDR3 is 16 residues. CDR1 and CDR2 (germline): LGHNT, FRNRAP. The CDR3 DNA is TGTGCTAGTGGGGTTTTCGGGGTGTTCAGCACAGATACGCAGTATTTT. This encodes CASGVFGVFSTDTQYF. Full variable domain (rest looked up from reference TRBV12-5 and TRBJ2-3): DARVTQTPRHKVTEMGQEVTMRCQPILGHNTVFWYRQTMMQGLELLAYFRNRAPLDDSGMPKDRFSAEMPDATLATLKIQPSEPRDSAVYFCASGVFGVFSTDTQYFGPGTRLTVL.

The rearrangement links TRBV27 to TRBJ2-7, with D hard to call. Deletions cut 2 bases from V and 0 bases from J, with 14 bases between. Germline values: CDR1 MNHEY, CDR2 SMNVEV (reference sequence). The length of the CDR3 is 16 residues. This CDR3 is CASSLVRGSFSYEQYF. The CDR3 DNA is TGTGCCAGCAGTTTAGTTCGCGGTTCCTTCTCCTACGAGCAGTACTTC.

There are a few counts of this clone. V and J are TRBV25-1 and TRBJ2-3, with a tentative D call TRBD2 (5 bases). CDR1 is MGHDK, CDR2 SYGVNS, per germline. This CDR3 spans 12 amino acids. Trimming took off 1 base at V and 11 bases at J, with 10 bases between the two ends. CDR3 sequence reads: CASSELGEGQYF. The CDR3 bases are TGTGCCAGCAGTGAATTGGGAGAAGGGCAGTATTTT. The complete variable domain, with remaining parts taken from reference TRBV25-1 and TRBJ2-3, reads EADIYQTPRYLVIGTGKKITLECSQTMGHDKMYWYQQDPGMELHLIHYSYGVNSTEKGDLSSESTVSRIRTEHFPLTLESARPSHTSQYLCASSELGEGQYFGPGTRLTVL.

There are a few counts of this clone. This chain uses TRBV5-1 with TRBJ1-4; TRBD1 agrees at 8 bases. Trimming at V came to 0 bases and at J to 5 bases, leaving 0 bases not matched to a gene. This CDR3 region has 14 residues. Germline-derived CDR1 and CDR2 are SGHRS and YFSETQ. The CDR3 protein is CASSLGQGNEKLFF. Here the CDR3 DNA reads TGCGCCAGCAGCTTGGGACAGGGGAATGAAAAACTGTTTTTT.

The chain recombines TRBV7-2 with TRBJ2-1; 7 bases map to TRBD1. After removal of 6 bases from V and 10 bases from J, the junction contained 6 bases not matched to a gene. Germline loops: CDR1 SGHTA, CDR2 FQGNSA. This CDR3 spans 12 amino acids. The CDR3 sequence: CASSSTGAEQFF. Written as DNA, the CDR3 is TGTGCCAGCAGTTCTACAGGGGCCGAGCAGTTCTTC.

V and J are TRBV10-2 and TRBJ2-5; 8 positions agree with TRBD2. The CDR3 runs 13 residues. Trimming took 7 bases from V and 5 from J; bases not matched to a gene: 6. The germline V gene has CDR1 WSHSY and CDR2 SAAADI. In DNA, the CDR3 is TGCGCCAGCAAAACGGGGGGGCGGGAGACCCAGTACTTC. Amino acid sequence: CASKTGGRETQYF.

The CDR3 reads CASSLGLAKETQYF. The CDR3 nucleotides are TGTGCCAGCAGCTTAGGGCTAGCGAAGGAGACCCAGTACTTC. V is TRBV13 and J is TRBJ2-5; D is possibly TRBD2 (6 bases). CDR3 length equals 14 residues. Trimming left V 0 bases short and J 5 bases short, with 10 bases between. CDR1 is PRHDT and CDR2 is FYEKMQ in the germline V gene (reference sequence).

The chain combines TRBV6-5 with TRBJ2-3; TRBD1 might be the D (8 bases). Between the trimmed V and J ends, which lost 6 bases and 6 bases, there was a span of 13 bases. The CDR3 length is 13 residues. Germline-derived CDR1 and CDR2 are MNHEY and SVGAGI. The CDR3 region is CASSLQGGDTQYF. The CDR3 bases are TGTGCCAGCAGCTTACAGGGGGGGGATACGCAGTATTTT.

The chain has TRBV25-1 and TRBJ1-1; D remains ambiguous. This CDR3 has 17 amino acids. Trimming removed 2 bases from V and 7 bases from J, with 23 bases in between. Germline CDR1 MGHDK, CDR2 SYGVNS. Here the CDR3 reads CASSELLADGKHDEAFF. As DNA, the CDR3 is TGTGCCAGCAGTGAACTCCTGGCGGACGGGAAACATGATGAAGCTTTCTTT.

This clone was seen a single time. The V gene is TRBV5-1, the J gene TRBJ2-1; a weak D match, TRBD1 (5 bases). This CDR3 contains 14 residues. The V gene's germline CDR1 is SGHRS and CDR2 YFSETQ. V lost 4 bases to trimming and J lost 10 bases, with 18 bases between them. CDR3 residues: CASSPGAPFVEQFF. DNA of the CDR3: TGCGCCAGCAGCCCTGGGGCGCCGTTTGTGGAGCAGTTCTTC.

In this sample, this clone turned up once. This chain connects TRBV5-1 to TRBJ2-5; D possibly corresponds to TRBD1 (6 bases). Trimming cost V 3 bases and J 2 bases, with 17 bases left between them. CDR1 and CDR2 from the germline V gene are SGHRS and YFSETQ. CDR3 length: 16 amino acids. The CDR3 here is CASSSLWDTEQETQYF. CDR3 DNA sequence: TGCGCCAGCAGCTCCCTCTGGGACACCGAACAAGAGACCCAGTACTTC.

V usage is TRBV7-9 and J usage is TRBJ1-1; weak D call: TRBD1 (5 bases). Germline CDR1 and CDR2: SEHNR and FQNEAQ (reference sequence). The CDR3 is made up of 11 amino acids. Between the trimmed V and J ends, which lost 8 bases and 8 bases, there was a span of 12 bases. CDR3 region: CASPGPREAFF. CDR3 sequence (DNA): TGTGCCAGCCCAGGGCCGCGAGAAGCTTTCTTT.